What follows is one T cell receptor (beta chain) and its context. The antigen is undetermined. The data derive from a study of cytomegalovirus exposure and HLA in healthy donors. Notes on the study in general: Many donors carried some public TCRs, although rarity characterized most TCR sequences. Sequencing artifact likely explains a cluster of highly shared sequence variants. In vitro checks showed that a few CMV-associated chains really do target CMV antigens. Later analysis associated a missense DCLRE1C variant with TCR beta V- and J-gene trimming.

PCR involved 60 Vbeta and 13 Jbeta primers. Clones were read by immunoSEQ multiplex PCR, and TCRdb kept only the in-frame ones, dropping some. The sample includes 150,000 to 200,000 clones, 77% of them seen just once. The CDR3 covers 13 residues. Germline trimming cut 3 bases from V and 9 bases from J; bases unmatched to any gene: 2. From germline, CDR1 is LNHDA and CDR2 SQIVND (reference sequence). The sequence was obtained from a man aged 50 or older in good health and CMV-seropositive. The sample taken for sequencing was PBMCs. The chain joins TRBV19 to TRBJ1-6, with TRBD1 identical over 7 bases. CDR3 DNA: TGTGCCAGTAGTATCGGACAGGCTTCACCCCTCCACTTT. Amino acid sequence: CASSIGQASPLHF. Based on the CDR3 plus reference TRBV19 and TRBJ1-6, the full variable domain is DGGITQSPKYLFRKEGQNVTLSCEQNLNHDAMYWYRQDPGQGLRLIYYSQIVNDFQKGDIAEGYSVSREKKESFPLTVTSAQKNPTAFYLCASSIGQASPLHFGNGTRLTVT.